This T cell receptor beta chain was recorded in a study of shared clonotypes between healthy human individuals. Study in general: Per donor, CD8 memory used one plate, CD8 naive used two, CD4 memory used three and CD4 naive used three. Study-level findings and limits: Generally, naive subsets came out with larger estimated richness than memory subsets. Some clonotypes were shared by all four sorted-subset donors, while others were not shared. The non-shared ones had lower generation probabilities than the shared ones.

The CDR3 is 16 amino acids. The germline V gene has CDR1 GTSNPN and CDR2 SVGIG (reference sequence). Trimming took 0 bases from V and 0 from J, leaving 12 bases between them. Of note for this clone: The antigen remains undetermined.

The repertoire was sequenced with immunoSEQ multiplex PCR; TCRdb's copy has only in-frame clones and lacks some. The sample has approximately 2.5 million clones; 93% are singletons. The V call is TRBV30, the J call TRBJ1-5; the D gene is possibly TRBD1 (5 bases). Specimen: naive CD4+ T cells from PBMCs. Subset noted: CD45RA+ positively selected. The source is a man aged 18 to 30 in good health. Some clones in this sample may be carry-over from other donors' samples. The CDR3 nucleotides read TGTGCCTGGAGTGTACCCACAGGCCTTAGCAATCAGCCCCAGCATTTT. Amino acids: CAWSVPTGLSNQPQHF. Full variable domain (missing parts from reference TRBV30 and TRBJ1-5): SQTIHQWPATLVQPVGSPLSLECTVEGTSNPNLYWYRQAAGRGLQLLFYSVGIGQISSEVPQNLSASRPQDRQFILSSKKLLLSDSGFYLCAWSVPTGLSNQPQHFGDGTRLSIL.